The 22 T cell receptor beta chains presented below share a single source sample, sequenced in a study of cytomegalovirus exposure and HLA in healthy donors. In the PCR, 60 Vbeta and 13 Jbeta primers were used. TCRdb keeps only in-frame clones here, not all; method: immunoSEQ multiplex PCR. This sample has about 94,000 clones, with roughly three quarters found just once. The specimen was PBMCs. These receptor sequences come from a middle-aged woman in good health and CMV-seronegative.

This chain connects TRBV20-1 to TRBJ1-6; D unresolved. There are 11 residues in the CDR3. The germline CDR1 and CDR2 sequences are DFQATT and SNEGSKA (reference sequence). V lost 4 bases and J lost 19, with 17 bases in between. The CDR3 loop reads CSAIQRLDRHF. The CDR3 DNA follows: TGCAGTGCTATACAGCGACTAGATCGACACTTT.

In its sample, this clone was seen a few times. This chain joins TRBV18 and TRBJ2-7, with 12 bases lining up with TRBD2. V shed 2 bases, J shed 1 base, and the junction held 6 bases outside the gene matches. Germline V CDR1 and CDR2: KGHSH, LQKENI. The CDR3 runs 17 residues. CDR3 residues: CASSPTSGGTLSYEQYF. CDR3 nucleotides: TGTGCCAGCTCACCAACTAGCGGGGGGACCCTGTCCTACGAGCAGTACTTC. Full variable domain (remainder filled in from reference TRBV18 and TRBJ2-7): NAGVMQNPRHLVRRRGQEARLRCSPMKGHSHVYWYRQLPEEGLKFMVYLQKENIIDESGMPKERFSAEFPKEGPSILRIQQVVRGDSAAYFCASSPTSGGTLSYEQYFGPGTRLTVT.

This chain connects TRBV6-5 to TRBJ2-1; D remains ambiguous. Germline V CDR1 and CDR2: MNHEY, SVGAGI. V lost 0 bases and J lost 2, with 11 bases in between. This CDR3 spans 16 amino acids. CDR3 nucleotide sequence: TGTGCCAGCAGTTACTCGACTGTGGAACCCTACAATGAGCAGTTCTTC. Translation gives CASSYSTVEPYNEQFF.

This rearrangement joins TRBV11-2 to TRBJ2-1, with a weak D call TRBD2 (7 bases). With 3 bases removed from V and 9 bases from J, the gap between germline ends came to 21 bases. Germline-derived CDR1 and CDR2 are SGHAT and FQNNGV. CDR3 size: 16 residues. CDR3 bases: TGTGCCAGCAGCTTGGGTGGTTGGGGGGGCCGCGGTGAGCAGTTCTTC. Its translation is CASSLGGWGGRGEQFF.

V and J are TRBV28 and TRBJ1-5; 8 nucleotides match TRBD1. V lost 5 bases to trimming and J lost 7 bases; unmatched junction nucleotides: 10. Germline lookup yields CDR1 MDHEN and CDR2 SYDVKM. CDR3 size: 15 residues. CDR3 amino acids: CASSVPDRVGQPQHF. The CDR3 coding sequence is TGTGCCAGCAGTGTCCCGGACAGGGTCGGCCAGCCCCAGCATTTT. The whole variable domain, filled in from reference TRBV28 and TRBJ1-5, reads DVKVTQSSRYLVKRTGEKVFLECVQDMDHENMFWYRQDPGLGLRLIYFSYDVKMKEKGDIPEGYSVSREKKERFSLILESASTNQTSMYLCASSVPDRVGQPQHFGDGTRLSIL.

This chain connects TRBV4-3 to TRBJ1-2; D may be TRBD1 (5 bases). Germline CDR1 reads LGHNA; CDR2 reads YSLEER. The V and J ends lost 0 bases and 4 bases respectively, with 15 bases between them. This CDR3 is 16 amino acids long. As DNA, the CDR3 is TGCGCCAGCAGCCAAGATGAAGGGGCCCTCCTCTATGGCTACACCTTC. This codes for CASSQDEGALLYGYTF.

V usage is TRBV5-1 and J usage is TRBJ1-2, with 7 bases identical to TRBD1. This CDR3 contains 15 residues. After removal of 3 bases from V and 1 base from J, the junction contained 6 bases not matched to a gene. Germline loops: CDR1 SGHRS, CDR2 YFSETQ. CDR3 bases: TGCGCCAGCAGCTCGACAGGGAAAAATAACTATGGCTACACCTTC. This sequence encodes CASSSTGKNNYGYTF.

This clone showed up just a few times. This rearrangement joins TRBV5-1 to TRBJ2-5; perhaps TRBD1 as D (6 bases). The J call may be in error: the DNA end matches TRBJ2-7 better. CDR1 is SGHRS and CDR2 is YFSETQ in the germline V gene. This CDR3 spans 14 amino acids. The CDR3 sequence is CASSAQGVAYEQYF. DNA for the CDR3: TGCGCCAGCAGCGCACAGGGAGTGGCCTACGAGCAGTACTTC.

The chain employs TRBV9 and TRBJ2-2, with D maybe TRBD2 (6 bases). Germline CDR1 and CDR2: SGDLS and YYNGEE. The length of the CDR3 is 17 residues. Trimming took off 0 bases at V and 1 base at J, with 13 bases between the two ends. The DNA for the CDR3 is TGTGCCAGCAGCGTAGGGGGTAGGAGGGGGAACACCGGGGAGCTGTTTTTT. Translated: CASSVGGRRGNTGELFF.

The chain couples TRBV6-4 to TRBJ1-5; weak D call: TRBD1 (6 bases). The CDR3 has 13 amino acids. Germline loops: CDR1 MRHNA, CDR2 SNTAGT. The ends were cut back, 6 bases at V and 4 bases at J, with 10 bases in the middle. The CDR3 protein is CASSAQGNQPQHF. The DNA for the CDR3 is TGTGCCAGCAGCGCACAGGGAAATCAGCCCCAGCATTTT.

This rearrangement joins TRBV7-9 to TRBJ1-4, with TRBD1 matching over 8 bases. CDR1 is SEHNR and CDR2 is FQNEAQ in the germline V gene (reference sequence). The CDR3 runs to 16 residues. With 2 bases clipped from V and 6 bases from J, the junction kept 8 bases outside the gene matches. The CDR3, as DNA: TGTGCCAGCAGCTTATGGTTAGACAGGGGCTATGAAAAACTGTTTTTT. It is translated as CASSLWLDRGYEKLFF.

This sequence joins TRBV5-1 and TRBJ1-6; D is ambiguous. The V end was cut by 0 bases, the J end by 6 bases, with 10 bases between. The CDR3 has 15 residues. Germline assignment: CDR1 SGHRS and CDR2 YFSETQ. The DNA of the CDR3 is TGCGCCAGCAGCTTGGCTCTGCTAACTAATTCACCCCTCCACTTT. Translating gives CASSLALLTNSPLHF.

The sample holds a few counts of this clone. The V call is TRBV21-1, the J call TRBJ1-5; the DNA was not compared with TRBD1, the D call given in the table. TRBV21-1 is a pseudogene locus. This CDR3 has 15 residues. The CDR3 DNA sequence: TGTGCCAGCAGCAAAGACGAAGGGGGCAATCAGCCCCAGCATTTT. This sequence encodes CASSKDEGGNQPQHF.

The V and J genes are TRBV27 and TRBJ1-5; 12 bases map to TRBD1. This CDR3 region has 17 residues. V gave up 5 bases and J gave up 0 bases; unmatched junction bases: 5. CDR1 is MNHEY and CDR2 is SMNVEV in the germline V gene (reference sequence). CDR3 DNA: TGTGCCAGCAGTCCTGGGACAGGGGGCCATAGCAATCAGCCCCAGCATTTT. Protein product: CASSPGTGGHSNQPQHF.

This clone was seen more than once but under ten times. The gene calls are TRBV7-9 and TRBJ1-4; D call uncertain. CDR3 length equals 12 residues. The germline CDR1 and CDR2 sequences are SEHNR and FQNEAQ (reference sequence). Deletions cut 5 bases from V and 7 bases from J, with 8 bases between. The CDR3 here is CASSPEVEKLFF. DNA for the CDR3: TGTGCCAGCAGCCCGGAGGTTGAAAAACTGTTTTTT.

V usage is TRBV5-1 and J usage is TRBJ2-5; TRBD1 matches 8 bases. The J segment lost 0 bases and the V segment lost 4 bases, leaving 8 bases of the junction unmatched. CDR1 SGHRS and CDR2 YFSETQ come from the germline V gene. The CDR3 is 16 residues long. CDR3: CASSPAGGLYQETQYF. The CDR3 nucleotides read TGCGCCAGCAGCCCTGCAGGGGGCCTGTACCAAGAGACCCAGTACTTC.

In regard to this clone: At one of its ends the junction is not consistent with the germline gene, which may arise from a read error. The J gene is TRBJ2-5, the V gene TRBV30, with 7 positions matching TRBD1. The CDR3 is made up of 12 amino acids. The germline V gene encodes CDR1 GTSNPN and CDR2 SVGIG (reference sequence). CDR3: CAWTAGGETRYF. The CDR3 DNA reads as TGTGCCTGGACGGCAGGGGGAGAGACCCGGTACTTC.

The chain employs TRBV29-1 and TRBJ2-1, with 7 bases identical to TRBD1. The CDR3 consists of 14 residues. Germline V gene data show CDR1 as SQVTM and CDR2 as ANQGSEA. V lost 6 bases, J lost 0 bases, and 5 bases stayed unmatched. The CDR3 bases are TGCAGCGTAAAGGACAGGAGCTCCTACAATGAGCAGTTCTTC. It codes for CSVKDRSSYNEQFF.

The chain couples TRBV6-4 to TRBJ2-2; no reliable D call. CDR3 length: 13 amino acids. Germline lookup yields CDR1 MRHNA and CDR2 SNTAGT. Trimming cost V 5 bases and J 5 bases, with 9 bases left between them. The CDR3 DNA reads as TGTGCCAGCAGTTCCGGAGCTACCGGGGAGCTGTTTTTT. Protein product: CASSSGATGELFF.

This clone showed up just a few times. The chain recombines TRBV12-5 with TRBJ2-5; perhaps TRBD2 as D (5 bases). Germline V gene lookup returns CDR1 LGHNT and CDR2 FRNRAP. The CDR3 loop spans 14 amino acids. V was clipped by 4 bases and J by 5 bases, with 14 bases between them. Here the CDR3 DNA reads TGTGCTAGTGGTTCCGGAACGGGGTGGGAGACCCAGTACTTC. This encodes CASGSGTGWETQYF.

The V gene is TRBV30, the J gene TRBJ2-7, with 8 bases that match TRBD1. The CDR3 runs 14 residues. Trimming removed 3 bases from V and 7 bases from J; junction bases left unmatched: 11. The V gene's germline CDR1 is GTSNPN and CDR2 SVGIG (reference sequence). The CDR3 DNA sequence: TGTGCCTGGAGCGCCGGGACAGGAATGTTGGAGCAGTACTTC. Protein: CAWSAGTGMLEQYF.

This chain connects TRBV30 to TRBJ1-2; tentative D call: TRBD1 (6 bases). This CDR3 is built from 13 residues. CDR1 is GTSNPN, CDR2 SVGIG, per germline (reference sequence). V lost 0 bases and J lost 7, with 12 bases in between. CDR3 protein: CAWSVLGAGGYTF. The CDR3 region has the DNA TGTGCCTGGAGTGTACTGGGGGCGGGTGGCTACACCTTC. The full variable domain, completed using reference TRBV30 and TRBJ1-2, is SQTIHQWPATLVQPVGSPLSLECTVEGTSNPNLYWYRQAAGRGLQLLFYSVGIGQISSEVPQNLSASRPQDRQFILSSKKLLLSDSGFYLCAWSVLGAGGYTFGSGTRLTVV.